Listed below are T cell receptor beta chains from one sample, sequenced in a study of T cell responses to AZD1222 COVID-19 vaccine. The method was immunoSEQ multiplex PCR; TCRdb's version includes in-frame clones alone and lacks a portion of them. The sample holds some 130,000 clones, about nine tenths seen once. The sample consisted of peripheral blood, taken 28 days after the second AZD1222 dose. These receptors were taken from an adult who received the AZD1222 COVID-19 vaccine. Both conserved end residues are part of each CDR3. D genes are given only for firm matches. Some rows mark clone size as missing; the rest say once, few, many or name a class of expanded clone.

CDR3 length	V gene	D gene	clone size	J gene	CDR3 protein	CDR3 DNA
15	TRBV5-1	NA	NA	TRBJ2-1	CASSPSSSSYNEQFF	TGCGCCAGCAGCCCTAGCTCGAGCTCCTACAATGAGCAGTTCTTC
15	TRBV7-8	NA	NA	TRBJ1-5	CASSKTRSRNQPQHF	TGTGCCAGCAGCAAAACACGCTCTCGTAATCAGCCCCAGCATTTT
15	TRBV6-5	TRBD1	NA	TRBJ2-7	CASMEGTGISYEQYF	TGTGCCAGCATGGAGGGGACAGGGATTTCCTACGAGCAGTACTTC
12	TRBV29-1	NA	NA	TRBJ2-7	CSVVTQGYEQYF	TGCAGCGTAGTCACACAGGGCTACGAGCAGTACTTC
16	TRBV5-1	TRBD1	NA	TRBJ1-1	CASSSDPNRGITEAFF	TGCGCCAGCAGCTCCGATCCTAACAGGGGGATCACTGAAGCTTTCTTT
14	TRBV3-1/TRBV3-2	NA	NA	TRBJ1-4	CASSRTAGGEKLFF	TGTGCCAGCAGCCGGACAGCCGGCGGAGAAAAACTGTTTTTT
15	TRBV28	NA	NA	TRBJ1-1	CASSLYRIMNTEAFF	TGTGCCAGCAGTTTATATCGTATCATGAACACTGAAGCTTTCTTT
13	TRBV5-6	TRBD1	NA	TRBJ2-7	CASSFGTDYEQYF	TGTGCCAGCAGCTTTGGGACAGACTACGAGCAGTACTTC
17	TRBV19	TRBD2	NA	TRBJ2-2	CASSGLAGVANTGELFF	TGTGCCAGTAGTGGACTAGCGGGAGTCGCGAACACCGGGGAGCTGTTTTTT
18	TRBV27	NA	NA	TRBJ2-1	CASLWGQGSLGSYNEQFF	TGTGCCAGCCTCTGGGGCCAAGGATCCCTGGGCTCCTACAATGAGCAGTTCTTC
18	TRBV7-9	TRBD1	NA	TRBJ1-2	CASSLGQGPYIDLHGYTF	TGTGCCAGCAGCTTGGGACAGGGGCCATACATAGACCTTCATGGCTACACCTTC
14	TRBV28	NA	NA	TRBJ1-2	CASSSGEGTYGYTF	TGTGCCAGCAGCTCAGGGGAGGGGACCTATGGCTACACCTTC
14	TRBV5-1	NA	NA	TRBJ1-2	CASSLGQPLYGYTF	TGCGCCAGCAGCTTGGGACAGCCTCTATATGGCTACACCTTC
15	TRBV5-1	TRBD1	NA	TRBJ1-2	CASSPGQGLRYGYTF	TGCGCCAGCAGCCCAGGACAGGGTCTTCGCTATGGCTACACCTTC
13	TRBV5-1	NA	NA	TRBJ2-2	CASSLVSTGELFF	TGCGCCAGCAGCTTGGTTAGCACCGGGGAGCTGTTTTTT
18	TRBV10-3	TRBD2	NA	TRBJ2-2	CAISDSASGGANTGELFF	TGTGCCATCAGTGATTCAGCTAGCGGGGGCGCGAACACCGGGGAGCTGTTTTTT
14	TRBV2	NA	NA	TRBJ2-1	CASSWRGPFDEQFF	TGTGCCAGCTCCTGGCGGGGTCCCTTCGATGAGCAGTTCTTC
15	TRBV6-5	TRBD1	NA	TRBJ1-1	CAIPTGSGMNTEAFF	TGTGCCATCCCGACAGGGTCGGGGATGAACACTGAAGCTTTCTTT
15	TRBV13	TRBD2	NA	TRBJ2-3	CASSLYGRLTDTQYF	TGTGCCAGCAGCCTCTACGGGAGGCTCACAGATACGCAGTATTTT
15	TRBV9	TRBD1	NA	TRBJ2-1	CASSATGTAYNEQFF	TGTGCCAGCAGCGCTACCGGGACAGCGTACAATGAGCAGTTCTTC
14	TRBV4-1	TRBD1	once	TRBJ1-2	CASSQTGTAYGYTF	TGCGCCAGCAGCCAGACCGGGACAGCCTATGGCTACACCTTC
15	TRBV6-1	NA	NA	TRBJ2-5	CASSEAPSSVGTQYF	TGTGCCAGCAGTGAAGCTCCCTCTAGCGTGGGGACCCAGTACTTC
12	TRBV9	NA	NA	TRBJ2-7	CASSRDPYEQYF	TGTGCCAGCAGCCGGGACCCCTACGAGCAGTACTTC
15	TRBV18	NA	NA	TRBJ1-3	CASSPVTASGNTIYF	TGTGCCAGCTCACCAGTAACAGCCTCTGGAAACACCATATATTTT
13	TRBV29-1	TRBD1	once	TRBJ2-7	CSVAGQGAYEQYF	TGCAGCGTTGCGGGACAGGGGGCCTACGAGCAGTACTTC
16	TRBV19	TRBD2	NA	TRBJ2-1	CASSITSGGGYNEQFF	TGTGCCAGTAGTATTACTAGCGGGGGGGGCTACAATGAGCAGTTCTTC
16	TRBV3-1/TRBV3-2	NA	NA	TRBJ2-1	CASSQDGVQGYNEQFF	TGTGCCAGCAGCCAAGATGGGGTCCAGGGTTACAATGAGCAGTTCTTC
14	TRBV2	TRBD2	NA	TRBJ2-1	CASQTSGRRNEQFF	TGTGCCAGCCAGACTAGCGGGAGAAGAAATGAGCAGTTCTTC
13	TRBV12-3/TRBV12-4	NA	NA	TRBJ1-5	CASSNSGNQPQHF	TGTGCCAGCAGTAACTCAGGGAATCAGCCCCAGCATTTT
14	TRBV5-4	TRBD1	NA	TRBJ1-6	CASSWTGSNSPLHF	TGTGCCAGCAGCTGGACAGGATCTAATTCACCCCTCCACTTT
12	TRBV5-4	NA	NA	TRBJ2-5	CASSSPQETQYF	TGTGCCAGCAGCTCGCCACAAGAGACCCAGTACTTC
15	TRBV19	TRBD1	NA	TRBJ1-5	CASSMGQYSNQPQHF	TGTGCCAGTAGTATGGGACAGTATAGCAATCAGCCCCAGCATTTT
13	TRBV5-1	NA	NA	TRBJ1-2	CASRHRDTYGYTF	TGCGCCAGTAGACACCGGGACACCTATGGCTACACCTTC
13	TRBV6-5	TRBD1	NA	TRBJ2-7	CASSYRTGGEQYF	TGTGCCAGCAGTTACAGGACAGGCGGCGAGCAGTACTTC
15	TRBV30	TRBD1	NA	TRBJ2-7	CAWSVRGLSSYEQYF	TGTGCCTGGAGTGTAAGGGGGCTCTCGTCCTACGAGCAGTACTTC
12	TRBV2	NA	NA	TRBJ1-3	CASRDVGNTIYF	TGTGCCAGCCGAGACGTGGGAAACACCATATATTTT
16	TRBV5-4	TRBD1	NA	TRBJ1-6	CASSLAQGAQNSPLHF	TGTGCCAGCAGCTTGGCACAGGGGGCGCAGAATTCACCCCTCCACTTT
12	TRBV7-9	NA	NA	TRBJ2-3	CATDRYTDTQYF	TGTGCCACAGACAGGTACACAGATACGCAGTATTTT
15	TRBV27	NA	NA	TRBJ1-4	CASRPLGRSFEKLFF	TGTGCCAGCAGACCGTTGGGCAGATCTTTTGAAAAACTGTTTTTT
14	TRBV10-3	NA	NA	TRBJ1-1	CAIRGSDGNTEAFF	TGTGCCATCAGGGGGTCGGACGGGAACACTGAAGCTTTCTTT
14	TRBV27	TRBD2	NA	TRBJ2-3	CASSWRKAGGPTYF	TGTGCCAGCAGTTGGCGAAAAGCGGGAGGGCCTACGTATTTT
13	TRBV7-3	NA	NA	TRBJ1-1	CASSLTTNTEAFF	TGTGCCAGCAGCTTAACGACGAACACTGAAGCTTTCTTT
16	TRBV5-1	NA	NA	TRBJ1-2	CASSLGPYRVNYGYTF	TGCGCCAGCAGCTTGGGTCCCTACAGGGTCAACTATGGCTACACCTTC
13	TRBV5-4	TRBD1	NA	TRBJ1-6	CASTMTGDSPLHF	TGTGCCAGCACGATGACAGGGGATTCACCCCTCCACTTT
14	TRBV2	TRBD1	NA	TRBJ1-4	CASSKDRSNEKLFF	TGTGCCAGCAGCAAGGACAGGTCGAATGAAAAACTGTTTTTT
12	TRBV6-1	TRBD1	NA	TRBJ1-2	CASSERGTGDTF	TGTGCCAGCAGTGAACGTGGTACAGGGGACACCTTC
15	TRBV9	NA	NA	TRBJ2-7	CASSVAMGTGYEQYF	TGTGCCAGCAGCGTAGCAATGGGGACGGGATACGAGCAGTACTTC
14	TRBV5-4	TRBD1	few	TRBJ2-5	CASSLETGQETQYF	TGTGCCAGCAGCTTGGAGACAGGGCAAGAGACCCAGTACTTC
15	TRBV18	NA	once	TRBJ2-3	CASSPNSGPTDTQYF	TGTGCCAGCTCACCAAACTCCGGGCCCACAGATACGCAGTATTTT
13	TRBV6-5	NA	NA	TRBJ1-1	CASSRPGDTEAFF	TGTGCCAGCAGTCGTCCCGGGGACACTGAAGCTTTCTTT